The following is a T cell receptor (beta chain) sequence with its context. The antigen this receptor binds is unknown. Base qualities are not recorded, but no much larger clone differs from it by a single base. The sample has other DNA sequences that encode this CDR3 too. This sample was taken from a study of metastatic and nonmetastatic thyroid tumors (dated by TCRdb to about 2020). For the wider study: For patients with malignant and with benign thyroid disease, the researchers compared repertoires between peripheral blood samples and tumor or nodule tissue samples. What the research found in general, with its limitations: In both blood and tumor samples, TCR beta diversity was reported to be significantly higher in malignant tumors than in benign nodules.

Receptors were amplified or captured by PCR. Sequenced using an Illumina HiSeq 4000. High-throughput sequencing was used to profile the TCR beta-chain CDR3 region of every patient. The study's processing was this. The researchers built a classifier to tell apart papillary thyroid cancer patients with distant metastasis, based on CDR3 differences among clinicopathological groups. The Shannon index was used to assess repertoire diversity, and the Morisita-Horn index was used to assess tumor-blood repertoire similarity. TCRdb reworked the public reads: Q25 trimming with fastp, MiXCR clone assembly, productive beta chains retained. These V and J calls rely on TCRdb rather than the paper's analysis. The sample includes fewer than 40,000 clones, with roughly 17% observed a single time. Nearly 3.5% of the sample rests with the top ten. Before undergoing thyroid surgery, none of the patients had been given any kind of treatment. Using T-cell receptor beta sequencing, the study looked back at clinical samples from patients collected from the early 2010s to the late 2010s.

The V end gives up 9 bases and the J end 8 bases, leaving 10 bases in the junction not matched to a gene. CDR1 and CDR2 (MGHRA, YSYEKL) derive from the germline V gene. Counted from cysteine to phenylalanine, this CDR3 has 14 amino acids. Just the 42-base CDR3 DNA is kept, in frame starting at base 1. The chain joins TRBV4-1 to TRBJ1-4, and 9 junction bases match TRBD1. Sequencing was done on a sample of blood. The clonotype originates from a female donor with papillary thyroid cancer or a benign thyroid nodule (not recorded which). Some clones in this sample may be carry-over from other donors' samples. The nucleotide sequence is TGCGCCAGTTCCCCACAGGGGGCAGAGGAAAAACTGTTTTTT. This is translated as CASSPQGAEEKLFF.